This is a list of T cell receptor beta chains from one sample in a study of cytomegalovirus exposure and HLA in healthy donors. Profiling relied on immunoSEQ multiplex PCR, and the TCRdb table lists in-frame clones only, not all of them. The sample yields roughly 100,000 clones, roughly 83% seen once. Sequencing was carried out using PBMCs. The receptor source for this set is a man aged 40-49 years in good health and CMV-seronegative. CDR3s include the opening cysteine and the closing phenylalanine or tryptophan. Each record gives: clone size, D gene, V gene, J gene, CDR3 protein, CDR3 DNA. The D gene is left open where the match is weak. A clone size is listed for some rows: how often the clone was seen (once, few, many), or a class if it is expanded.

abundance: NA; d_gene: NA; v_gene: TRBV19; j_gene: TRBJ1-1; CDR3aa: CASSGLGNTEAFF; CDR3nt: TGTGCCAGTAGTGGTCTCGGGAACACTGAAGCTTTCTTT
abundance: few; d_gene: TRBD1; v_gene: TRBV5-1; j_gene: TRBJ2-5; CDR3aa: CATARQGAETQYF; CDR3nt: TGCGCCACGGCCAGACAGGGGGCGGAGACCCAGTACTTC
abundance: few; d_gene: TRBD2; v_gene: TRBV5-8; j_gene: TRBJ2-1; CDR3aa: CASSSPVTSGGVNEQFF; CDR3nt: TGTGCCAGCAGCTCGCCCGTGACTAGCGGGGGAGTCAATGAGCAGTTCTTC
abundance: NA; d_gene: TRBD1; v_gene: TRBV16; j_gene: TRBJ1-4; CDR3aa: CASSPPNRGANEKLFF; CDR3nt: TGTGCCAGCAGCCCCCCCAACAGGGGGGCTAATGAAAAACTGTTTTTT
abundance: NA; d_gene: NA; v_gene: TRBV7-9; j_gene: TRBJ2-3; CDR3aa: CASGPSPDTQYF; CDR3nt: TGTGCCAGCGGGCCCAGTCCGGATACGCAGTATTTT
abundance: NA; d_gene: TRBD2; v_gene: TRBV30; j_gene: TRBJ2-7; CDR3aa: CAWSLGTNEQYF; CDR3nt: TGTGCCTGGAGTCTGGGGACTAACGAGCAGTACTTC
abundance: NA; d_gene: NA; v_gene: TRBV11-3; j_gene: TRBJ2-5; CDR3aa: CASSLGRGQETQYF; CDR3nt: TGTGCCAGCAGCTTAGGCAGGGGTCAAGAGACCCAGTACTTC
abundance: NA; d_gene: TRBD2; v_gene: TRBV5-1; j_gene: TRBJ2-7; CDR3aa: CASSLGSSGGTLFSYEQYF; CDR3nt: TGCGCCAGCAGCTTAGGATCTAGCGGGGGGACACTCTTCTCCTACGAGCAGTACTTC
abundance: once; d_gene: NA; v_gene: TRBV9; j_gene: TRBJ2-5; CDR3aa: CASSVRPEGDQYF; CDR3nt: TGTGCCAGCAGCGTACGCCCGGAAGGGGACCAGTACTTC
abundance: NA; d_gene: TRBD2; v_gene: TRBV18; j_gene: TRBJ2-3; CDR3aa: CASSPRGASGGTDTQYF; CDR3nt: TGTGCCAGCTCACCAAGGGGAGCTAGCGGGGGTACAGATACGCAGTATTTT
abundance: NA; d_gene: TRBD2; v_gene: TRBV5-1; j_gene: TRBJ2-2; CDR3aa: CASSLLAGANTGELFF; CDR3nt: TGCGCCAGCAGCCTACTAGCGGGGGCCAACACCGGGGAGCTGTTTTTT
abundance: NA; d_gene: TRBD1; v_gene: TRBV5-3; j_gene: TRBJ1-2; CDR3aa: CARSRWAGTGNYGYTF; CDR3nt: TGTGCCAGAAGTAGATGGGCTGGGACAGGGAACTATGGCTACACCTTC
abundance: NA; d_gene: TRBD1; v_gene: TRBV19; j_gene: TRBJ1-2; CDR3aa: CASSPLGQGNYGYTF; CDR3nt: TGTGCCAGTAGTCCCCTCGGACAGGGTAACTATGGCTACACCTTC
abundance: NA; d_gene: TRBD1; v_gene: TRBV7-8; j_gene: TRBJ1-1; CDR3aa: CASSLFGQGLNTEAFF; CDR3nt: TGTGCCAGCAGCTTGTTTGGACAGGGGCTGAACACTGAAGCTTTCTTT
abundance: NA; d_gene: TRBD1; v_gene: TRBV7-6; j_gene: TRBJ2-1; CDR3aa: CASSLAVGQGVLALWNEQFF; CDR3nt: TGTGCCAGCAGCTTAGCTGTCGGACAGGGGGTTTTGGCCCTTTGGAATGAGCAGTTCTTC
abundance: NA; d_gene: NA; v_gene: TRBV30; j_gene: TRBJ2-1; CDR3aa: CAWSGPLGAEQFF; CDR3nt: TGTGCCTGGAGTGGACCCCTAGGGGCTGAGCAGTTCTTC
abundance: NA; d_gene: TRBD2; v_gene: TRBV4-2; j_gene: TRBJ2-5; CDR3aa: CASRPGLAGGPWETQYF; CDR3nt: TGTGCCAGCAGGCCCGGACTAGCGGGGGGGCCGTGGGAGACCCAGTACTTC
abundance: NA; d_gene: NA; v_gene: TRBV15; j_gene: TRBJ2-2; CDR3aa: CATSRPGLTGELFF; CDR3nt: TGTGCCACCAGCAGACCCGGACTAACCGGGGAGCTGTTTTTT
abundance: NA; d_gene: NA; v_gene: TRBV9; j_gene: TRBJ1-4; CDR3aa: CASSDTQGEKLFF; CDR3nt: TGTGCCAGCAGCGACACGCAGGGCGAAAAACTGTTTTTT
abundance: NA; d_gene: NA; v_gene: TRBV14; j_gene: TRBJ2-3; CDR3aa: CASSQVGSPSTDTQYF; CDR3nt: TGTGCCAGCAGCCAAGTGGGTAGCCCGAGCACAGATACGCAGTATTTT
abundance: few; d_gene: TRBD2; v_gene: TRBV7-9; j_gene: TRBJ2-5; CDR3aa: CASSAGLAGGAEETQYF; CDR3nt: TGTGCCAGCAGCGCAGGACTAGCGGGGGGCGCAGAAGAGACCCAGTACTTC
abundance: once; d_gene: NA; v_gene: TRBV5-4; j_gene: TRBJ2-2; CDR3aa: CASSSTKPGELFF; CDR3nt: TGTGCCAGCAGCTCGACTAAGCCCGGGGAGCTGTTTTTT
abundance: NA; d_gene: NA; v_gene: TRBV6-6; j_gene: TRBJ1-2; CDR3aa: CASIPRGIRDYGYTF; CDR3nt: TGTGCCAGCATCCCCCGGGGGATTCGGGACTATGGCTACACCTTC